Shown below are 14 T cell receptor beta chains from a single sample sequenced in a study of T cells in Graves' hyperthyroidism and ophthalmopathy. Amplification of TCR beta CDR3 regions used RNA as the template. HTBI primers were used for first-round RT-PCR of the TCR CDR3. TCRdb used MiXCR to reprocess the multiplex PCR reads, holding one entry per CDR3 protein. Of 600,000 to 650,000 distinct CDR3 sequences detected, under 25% appear once; the ten largest clones hold under 35%. Sample: blood. The source is a man aged 25-45 years with Graves' ophthalmopathy.

V gene TRBV5-1 combines with J gene TRBJ2-7, with a possible D match to TRBD1 (6 bases). V was trimmed by 3 bases and J by 2 bases, leaving 12 bases between them. In germline, CDR1 is SGHRS, CDR2 YFSETQ. This CDR3 region has 14 residues. CDR3 in DNA: TGCGCCAGCAGCTCTCAGGGGAACCCCTACGAGCAGTACTTC. The encoded protein is CASSSQGNPYEQYF.

This clonotype was observed a few times. The chain couples TRBV3-1 to TRBJ2-1; a possible D gene is TRBD2 (5 bases). The V and J ends lost 4 bases and 8 bases respectively, with 21 bases between them. The CDR3 is 16 residues long. In germline, CDR1 is LGHDT, CDR2 YNNKEL (reference sequence). The CDR3: CASSLWASLAPDEQFF. CDR3 nucleotides: TGTGCCAGCAGCCTTTGGGCCTCTCTAGCTCCCGATGAGCAGTTCTTC.

This rearrangement joins TRBV12-3 or TRBV12-4 to TRBJ2-3; 12 bases fit TRBD2. The CDR3 runs 19 residues. V was clipped by 3 bases and J by 3 bases; unmatched bases: 13. CDR3 amino acids: CASSFLKGTSGQWTDTQYF. CDR3 bases: TGTGCCAGCAGTTTCTTGAAGGGGACTAGCGGGCAATGGACAGATACGCAGTATTTT.

The chain combines TRBV3-1 with TRBJ1-5; 10 bases match TRBD1. CDR1 is LGHDT, CDR2 YNNKEL, per germline (reference sequence). The ends lost 2 bases at V and 5 bases at J; junction bases unmatched: 6. CDR3 size: 16 residues. DNA for the CDR3: TGTGCCAGCAGCCAATGGGACAGGGGCCGTCATCAGCCCCAGCATTTT. Residues: CASSQWDRGRHQPQHF.

This clonotype has a handful of counts. V is TRBV5-4 and J is TRBJ2-2; tentatively, D is TRBD1 or TRBD2 (5 bases each). V lost 4 bases to trimming and J lost 7 bases, with 14 bases between them. The germline gives CDR1 SGHNT, CDR2 YYREEE (reference sequence). There are 14 residues in the CDR3. CDR3 nucleotide sequence: TGTGCCAGCAGCCCCGACAGCGGAGGCGGGGAGCTGTTTTTT. The encoded protein is CASSPDSGGGELFF.

This clonotype was detected ten times or more. The V and J genes are TRBV18 and TRBJ2-5; the D gene is possibly TRBD2 (6 bases). V dropped 0 bases and J dropped 5 bases, with 16 bases sitting between them. Germline V CDR1 and CDR2: KGHSH, LQKENI. This CDR3 is 16 amino acids long. The CDR3 sequence: CASSPPSSVRGETQYF. The CDR3 DNA reads as TGTGCCAGCTCACCACCGTCTAGCGTTCGTGGGGAGACCCAGTACTTC. Using reference TRBV18 and TRBJ2-5 for the parts outside the CDR3, the full variable domain is NAGVMQNPRHLVRRRGQEARLRCSPMKGHSHVYWYRQLPEEGLKFMVYLQKENIIDESGMPKERFSAEFPKEGPSILRIQQVVRGDSAAYFCASSPPSSVRGETQYFGPGTRLLVL.

The V and J genes are TRBV6-5 and TRBJ1-5; D is perhaps TRBD1 (6 bases). This CDR3 spans 18 amino acids. Germline V CDR1 and CDR2: MNHEY, SVGAGI. Trimming shortened V by 2 bases and J by 0 bases, and 17 bases separated the two germline ends. The CDR3 is CASSYGGRHFYSNQPQHF. The CDR3 coding sequence is TGTGCCAGCAGTTACGGGGGCCGCCACTTTTATAGCAATCAGCCCCAGCATTTT.

The rearrangement uses TRBV11-2 and TRBJ2-7; 10 nucleotides align to TRBD2. Judging by the DNA end, TRBJ2-1 fits better; the J call may be wrong. Germline-derived CDR1 and CDR2 are SGHAT and FQNNGV. The CDR3 spans 16 residues. For the CDR3, the DNA is TGTGCCAGCAGCTTATACGGCCTAGCGGGAGCTTACGAGCAGTTCTTC. Its translation: CASSLYGLAGAYEQFF.

This clonotype turned up a few times. The chain carries TRBV11-2 and TRBJ2-6, with unresolved D. Germline V lookup: CDR1 SGHAT, CDR2 FQNNGV. Trimming removed 1 base from V and 2 bases from J, with 9 bases in between. There are 16 residues in the CDR3. The CDR3 region is CASSLVAAAGANVLTF. The CDR3 DNA reads as TGTGCCAGCAGCTTAGTAGCCGCAGCTGGGGCCAACGTCCTGACTTTC. The full variable domain, with the rest looked up from reference TRBV11-2 and TRBJ2-6, is EAGVAQSPRYKIIEKRQSVAFWCNPISGHATLYWYQQILGQGPKLLIQFQNNGVVDDSQLPKDRFSAERLKGVDSTLKIQPAKLEDSAVYLCASSLVAAAGANVLTFGAGSRLTVL.

The gene calls are TRBV5-1 and TRBJ2-1; 8 nucleotides line up with TRBD2. V gave up 4 bases and J gave up 3 bases; unmatched junction bases: 6. The CDR3 is 15 residues long. CDR1 and CDR2 (germline): SGHRS, YFSETQ. CDR3 in DNA: TGCGCCAGCAGCACGGGGGGGGGGGGCTACAATGAGCAGTTCTTC. It is translated as CASSTGGGGYNEQFF.

This chain connects TRBV29-1 to TRBJ2-3; 14 bases are a match to TRBD2. Germline loops: CDR1 SQVTM, CDR2 ANQGSEA. V was pared by 3 bases and J by 6 bases, with 8 bases of the junction left unmatched. The length of the CDR3 is 16 residues. CDR3 loop: CSVEVGLAGVADTQYF. As DNA, the CDR3 is TGCAGCGTTGAGGTGGGACTAGCGGGAGTGGCGGATACGCAGTATTTT.

This chain's CDR3 is CASKAVHGYTF. DNA for the CDR3: TGTGCCAGCAAGGCTGTCCATGGCTACACCTTC. V gene TRBV28 combines with J gene TRBJ1-2; D gene uncertain. Trimming removed 7 bases from V and 6 bases from J, with 9 bases in between. This CDR3 comprises 11 residues. Per the germline V gene, CDR1 is MDHEN and CDR2 is SYDVKM.

The J gene is TRBJ2-7, the V gene TRBV9, with D possibly being TRBD1 (6 bases). The CDR3 totals 15 residues. Trimming shortened V by 4 bases and J by 0 bases, and 14 bases separated the two germline ends. CDR1 and CDR2 (germline): SGDLS, YYNGEE. The CDR3 sequence: CASSSEQGSSYEQYF. The DNA of the CDR3 is TGTGCCAGCAGCTCCGAACAGGGTAGCTCCTACGAGCAGTACTTC.

This chain uses TRBV6-2 or TRBV6-3 with TRBJ1-4; D ambiguous. Germline CDR1 and CDR2: MNHEY and SVGEGT. V shed 2 bases and J shed 10 bases, with 14 bases lying between them. The CDR3 has 14 residues. CDR3 in DNA: TGTGCCAGCAGTTACGGACGGCTTCGGGGAAAACTGTTTTTT. Residues: CASSYGRLRGKLFF.